One T cell receptor beta chain is described in this entry. Its antigen is not known. These data originate in a study of OX40 agonist ivuxolimab in advanced cancers. Study overall: Ivuxolimab, which is an agonistic anti-OX40 (CD134) antibody, was administered to the patients. Overall study findings and caveats: Both CD4+ and CD8+ T cell populations in blood had undergone clonal expansion by week 6 at 0.1 to 3.0 mg/kg.

The CDR3 has 14 amino acids. Germline CDR1 and CDR2: MGHRA and YSYEKL. Trimming stripped 6 bases from V and 1 base from J, with 13 bases between. Sequencing was performed with immunoSEQ multiplex PCR; in TCRdb, only in-frame clones are kept and a portion is missing. The table shows tens of thousands of clones, with just under 90% occurring only once. This chain links TRBV4-1 with TRBJ2-7; tentatively, D is TRBD1 (6 bases). The origin of this receptor is an adult with an advanced solid tumor such as melanoma, head and neck, liver or kidney cancer. Material: CD4+ or CD8+ T cells sorted from blood, obtained in a trial of the OX40 agonist ivuxolimab. The CDR3 coding sequence is TGCGCCAGCAGACCAACCAGGGGATCCTACGAGCAGTACTTC. This encodes CASRPTRGSYEQYF.